The 12 T cell receptor beta chains below were found in one sample sequenced in a study of blood T cell repertoires in COVID-19 (dated by TCRdb to the early 2020s). The library was generated by the immunoSEQ multiplex PCR assay. As stored in TCRdb, this immuneACCESS dataset retains in-frame rearrangements with V and J assigned. A fraction of the clones does not appear; measured against another copy, unresolved V genes explain less than half of the discrepancy, and the remainder lacks a known reason. The sample table contains more than 200,000 clones; only one count was recorded for about 86% of them. Roughly a tenth of the sample belongs to the ten largest clones. Material for sequencing was peripheral blood. The receptors here all came from a woman aged 45-65 years with COVID-19, enrolled during active disease.

The chain joins TRBV5-8 to TRBJ2-7; D not certain. The V and J ends lost 0 bases and 2 bases respectively, with 9 bases between them. CDR1 is SGHTS and CDR2 is YDEGEE in the germline V gene. The CDR3 is made up of 14 amino acids. The CDR3 region is CASSLGALTYEQYV. The CDR3 DNA reads as TGTGCCAGCAGCTTGGGGGCTCTAACCTACGAGCAGTACGTC.

V and J are TRBV7-9 and TRBJ2-7, with a tentative D call TRBD2 (6 bases). This CDR3 region has 13 residues. The V end was cut by 11 bases, the J end by 5 bases, with 19 bases between. CDR1 is SEHNR, CDR2 FQNEAQ, per germline (reference sequence). CDR3 amino acids: CAGQGGTDHEQYF. The CDR3 DNA reads TGTGCCGGCCAAGGCGGGACTGACCACGAGCAGTACTTC.

V gene TRBV19 combines with J gene TRBJ1-3, with D possibly TRBD1 on 5 matching bases. CDR1 is LNHDA, CDR2 SQIVND, per germline (reference sequence). CDR3 length: 14 amino acids. V lost 7 bases and J 9 bases, leaving 19 bases between the germline ends. The CDR3 is CASTRRDSSGTIYF. The CDR3 coding sequence is TGTGCCAGTACTCGCCGGGACTCTAGTGGCACCATATATTTT.

The CDR3 sequence is CASGLVLRLAVTYEQYF. In nucleotides, the CDR3 is TGTGCTAGTGGTTTGGTACTGCGGCTAGCGGTTACCTACGAGCAGTACTTC. This sequence joins TRBV12-5 and TRBJ2-7, with TRBD2 matching over 7 bases. This CDR3 is 17 amino acids long. Germline loops: CDR1 LGHNT, CDR2 FRNRAP. V lost 0 bases to trimming and J lost 2 bases; unmatched junction nucleotides: 10.

The genes are TRBV6-6 and TRBJ2-4; D possibly corresponds to TRBD1 (6 bases). CDR1 MNHNY and CDR2 SVGAGI come from the germline V gene (reference sequence). The CDR3 is 15 amino acids. Trimming pared 6 bases from V and 0 bases from J, leaving 12 bases between. The CDR3 sequence is CASRPRTVAKNIQYF. CDR3 sequence (DNA): TGTGCCAGCAGACCTAGGACAGTAGCCAAAAACATTCAGTACTTC.

V and J are TRBV29-1 and TRBJ1-2, with unresolved D. V was pared by 7 bases and J by 0 bases, with 9 bases between. CDR1 is SQVTM and CDR2 is ANQGSEA in the germline V gene. CDR3 length equals 12 residues. The CDR3 loop reads CSGALANYGYTF. The CDR3 bases are TGCAGCGGGGCTTTAGCTAACTATGGCTACACCTTC.

The J gene is TRBJ2-5, the V gene TRBV30; no firm D call. The germline V gene encodes CDR1 GTSNPN and CDR2 SVGIG (reference sequence). The CDR3 has 13 amino acids. Trimming took 2 bases from V and 0 from J, leaving 7 bases between them. The CDR3 region is CAWSTGDQETQYF. As DNA, the CDR3 is TGTGCCTGGAGTACCGGTGACCAAGAGACCCAGTACTTC.

The V call is TRBV5-1, the J call TRBJ2-1; TRBD2 might be the D (7 bases). V gave up 6 bases and J gave up 6 bases, with 19 bases separating them. This CDR3 has 15 amino acids. Germline CDR1 is SGHRS and CDR2 is YFSETQ. This CDR3 is CASTPLGRGGNEQFF. The CDR3 coding sequence is TGCGCCAGCACCCCGCTTGGGAGGGGGGGCAATGAGCAGTTCTTC.

The rearrangement joins TRBV27 to TRBJ1-2, with D possibly matching TRBD1 (5 bases). V was pared by 4 bases and J by 1 base, with 7 bases between. This CDR3 comprises 13 residues. The germline V gene has CDR1 MNHEY and CDR2 SMNVEV (reference sequence). CDR3: CASSSGGNYGYTF. CDR3 sequence (DNA): TGTGCCAGCAGTTCGGGGGGTAACTATGGCTACACCTTC.

This clone was detected only once. This chain uses TRBV5-1 with TRBJ2-5; no firm D call. This CDR3 spans 12 amino acids. CDR1 is SGHRS, CDR2 YFSETQ, per germline. V was pared by 4 bases and J by 5 bases, with 9 bases between. The CDR3: CASSPSLETQYF. Written as DNA, the CDR3 is TGCGCCAGCAGCCCCTCCCTTGAGACCCAGTACTTC.

V usage is TRBV21-1 and J usage is TRBJ2-7; the table's D call TRBD2 went unverified against the DNA. TRBV21-1 constitutes a pseudogene. The CDR3 has 13 amino acids. CDR3 sequence: CASSTSGMYEQYV. In DNA form, the CDR3 reads TGTGCCAGCAGCACCTCGGGTATGTACGAGCAGTACGTC.

V and J are TRBV19 and TRBJ1-4; D not resolved. This CDR3 spans 11 amino acids. Germline lookup yields CDR1 LNHDA and CDR2 SQIVND (reference sequence). V was cut by 9 bases and J by 11 bases, with 13 bases left in between. DNA of the CDR3: TGTGCCAGCCGGGGTCGGGAGAAACTGTTTTTT. The encoded protein is CASRGREKLFF.